The 9 T cell receptor beta chains below come from one sample, sequenced in a study of a mutant IDH1 vaccine in newly diagnosed glioma. Time point reported: week 35, safety follow-up. Doses comprised 300 ug of mutant IDH1 20-mer peptide each, plus topical imiquimod. Clones were sequenced by immunoSEQ multiplex PCR, and TCRdb holds only the in-frame ones, with some missing. In the table there are about 41,000 clones, roughly nine tenths of which are singletons. These TCRs are of unknown antigen specificity. The sequenced sample was PBMCs, obtained from a glioma patient whose treatment included an IDH1 peptide vaccine. These receptors were obtained from a man aged 40-50 years with glioma.

This rearrangement joins TRBV6-1 to TRBJ2-1; 7 bases are shared with TRBD1. V gave up 3 bases and J gave up 4 bases; unmatched junction bases: 3. CDR1 and CDR2 from the germline V gene are MNHNS and SASEGT. This CDR3 is built from 14 residues. The CDR3 bases are TGTGCCAGCAGTGAGACAGGGCTATACAATGAGCAGTTCTTC. Translated, it gives CASSETGLYNEQFF.

This sequence joins TRBV5-5 and TRBJ2-3; 10 nucleotides line up with TRBD2. V was clipped by 7 bases and J by 3 bases; unmatched bases: 8. Germline values: CDR1 SGHKS, CDR2 YYEKEE (reference sequence). The CDR3 is 15 amino acids. CDR3 nucleotide sequence: TGTGCCAGCTACAAGCGGGGGGGCAGGACAGATACGCAGTATTTT. It yields the protein CASYKRGGRTDTQYF.

This chain links TRBV29-1 with TRBJ1-2; unclear D gene. From germline, CDR1 is SQVTM and CDR2 ANQGSEA. The CDR3 has 13 residues. V dropped 0 bases and J dropped 4 bases, with 9 bases sitting between them. CDR3 DNA sequence: TGCAGCGTTGAAGAGGCGGGCGCCTATGGCTACACCTTC. Its translation is CSVEEAGAYGYTF.

The chain has TRBV25-1 and TRBJ1-3; D unresolved. CDR1 is MGHDK and CDR2 is SYGVNS in the germline V gene. The CDR3 is made up of 14 amino acids. The V and J ends lost 6 bases and 0 bases respectively, with 9 bases between them. The CDR3 DNA reads TGTGCCAGCAGGGGCAGGATCTCTGGAAACACCATATATTTT. Encoded protein: CASRGRISGNTIYF.

The gene calls are TRBV18 and TRBJ2-2, with unresolved D. Deletions cut 2 bases from V and 4 bases from J, with 8 bases between. Germline-derived CDR1 and CDR2 are KGHSH and LQKENI. The CDR3 is 14 amino acids. The CDR3 nucleotides are TGTGCCAGCTCACCAACCACGCCCACCGGGGAGCTGTTTTTT. Translating it yields CASSPTTPTGELFF.

The chain links TRBV2 to TRBJ1-1, with D unresolved. The CDR3 is 13 residues long. Germline loops: CDR1 SNHLY, CDR2 FYNNEI. V was trimmed by 8 bases and J by 1 base, leaving 11 bases between them. CDR3 nucleotide sequence: TGTGCCAGCGTGGTGGCAGCGAACACTGAAGCTTTCTTT. Protein product: CASVVAANTEAFF.

V and J are TRBV2 and TRBJ1-1; D gene unclear. The CDR3 totals 12 residues. Per the germline V gene, CDR1 is SNHLY and CDR2 is FYNNEI. V lost 4 bases to trimming and J lost 5 bases, with 8 bases between them. Here the CDR3 DNA reads TGTGCCAGCAGTGTCGAGCGGACTGAAGCTTTCTTT. Translation: CASSVERTEAFF.

The rearrangement uses TRBV5-1 and TRBJ2-3; 15 bases line up with TRBD2. With 2 bases clipped from V and 5 bases from J, the junction kept 9 bases outside the gene matches. CDR1 is SGHRS, CDR2 YFSETQ, per germline. The CDR3 spans 18 residues. CDR3 sequence (DNA): TGCGCCAGCAGCTTCAGGGGACTAGCGGGAGGCCTTGGAGATACGCAGTATTTT. This sequence encodes CASSFRGLAGGLGDTQYF. Drawing the rest from reference TRBV5-1 and TRBJ2-3, the complete variable domain is KAGVTQTPRYLIKTRGQQVTLSCSPISGHRSVSWYQQTPGQGLQFLFEYFSETQRNKGNFPGRFSGRQFSNSRSEMNVSTLELGDSALYLCASSFRGLAGGLGDTQYFGPGTRLTVL.

This sequence joins TRBV4-1 and TRBJ2-3, with 14 bases that match TRBD2. V was pared by 1 base and J by 5 bases, with 11 bases of the junction left unmatched. The CDR3 contains 19 residues. CDR1 MGHRA and CDR2 YSYEKL come from the germline V gene. CDR3 sequence reads: CASSQVGTSGGREGDTQYF. CDR3 sequence (DNA): TGCGCCAGCAGCCAAGTTGGGACTAGCGGGGGACGGGAGGGAGATACGCAGTATTTT.